These 22 T cell receptor beta chains came from one sample sequenced in a study of response to subunit inactivated influenza vaccine. TCRdb reprocessed the RT-PCR reads with MiXCR, giving one entry per CDR3 protein. This sample yields about 480,000 distinct CDR3 sequences, of which 9.5% to 12% are seen a single time; about 12% belongs to the top ten. Sample: PBMCs from blood, taken roughly 45 days after vaccination. These receptors all come from a man in his forties or fifties who received an inactivated influenza vaccine.

The gene calls are TRBV20-1 and TRBJ2-2; 7 bases are shared with TRBD1. The germline V gene encodes CDR1 DFQATT and CDR2 SNEGSKA (reference sequence). V shed 5 bases and J 1 base; nucleotides not matched to a gene: 4. This CDR3 region has 14 residues. DNA for the CDR3: TGCAGTGCTGAGACAGGGCTGAACACCGGGGAGCTGTTTTTT. This sequence encodes CSAETGLNTGELFF.

This clonotype was seen only a few times. Here the CDR3 reads CSVEDSTYEQYF. CDR3 coding DNA: TGCAGCGTTGAAGATTCCACCTACGAGCAGTACTTC. The chain combines TRBV29-1 with TRBJ2-7; D is unclear. Between the trimmed V and J ends, which lost 0 bases and 2 bases, there was a span of 5 bases. CDR3 size: 12 residues. The germline gives CDR1 SQVTM, CDR2 ANQGSEA.

This sequence joins TRBV6-5 and TRBJ2-7; a weak D match, TRBD1 (6 bases). Germline V gene lookup returns CDR1 MNHEY and CDR2 SVGAGI. The CDR3 has 14 residues. V shed 3 bases and J shed 2 bases, with 11 bases lying between them. This chain's CDR3 is CASSYIGTPYEQYF. The CDR3 coding sequence is TGTGCCAGCAGTTATATCGGGACACCCTACGAGCAGTACTTC.

This clonotype occurred many times. The V gene is TRBV15, the J gene TRBJ2-2, with D possibly TRBD2 on 7 matching bases. Germline CDR1 LNHNV, CDR2 YYDKDF (reference sequence). Trimming cost V 4 bases and J 0 bases, with 12 bases left between them. This CDR3 is built from 16 residues. The CDR3 bases are TGTGCCACCAGCAAGGGGCGGGGGCCGAACACCGGGGAGCTGTTTTTT. It specifies CATSKGRGPNTGELFF.

At least ten counts were recorded for this clonotype. This chain links TRBV29-1 with TRBJ2-5; 8 nucleotides align to TRBD2. This CDR3 contains 14 residues. Looked up from germline, CDR1 is SQVTM and CDR2 is ANQGSEA. The ends lost 3 bases at V and 5 bases at J; junction bases unmatched: 8. CDR3 in DNA: TGCAGCGTTGATAGGACTAGCCTCCCCGAGACCCAGTACTTC. Translation: CSVDRTSLPETQYF.

The sample holds many counts of this clonotype. The rearrangement uses TRBV4-2 and TRBJ2-7, with TRBD1 as a possible D gene (6 bases). Germline CDR1 reads LGHNA; CDR2 reads YNFKEQ. Trimming cost V 0 bases and J 5 bases, with 17 bases left between them. This CDR3 spans 16 amino acids. CDR3: CASSQEGPGVRHEQYF. CDR3 nucleotides: TGTGCCAGCAGCCAAGAAGGGCCAGGGGTTCGACACGAGCAGTACTTC.

This clonotype has just a few counts. V gene TRBV10-3 combines with J gene TRBJ2-6; 10 positions agree with TRBD1. The CDR3 covers 17 residues. Germline V gene data show CDR1 as ENHRY and CDR2 as SYGVKD. J was trimmed by 4 bases and V by 0 bases; bases with no gene match: 3. The CDR3 bases are TGTGCCATCAGTGAGTCGGGACAGGGGATCGGGGCCAACGTCCTGACTTTC. Translated, it gives CAISESGQGIGANVLTF.

Concerning this clonotype: Since a much larger clone is just one base distant, this may be a read error. The missing conserved phenylalanine or tryptophan at the end of this CDR3 makes a read error likely. The chain uses TRBV6-5 and TRBJ2-5; D not resolved. The CDR3 is 14 amino acids. V dropped 2 bases and J dropped 2 bases, with 9 bases sitting between them. The germline V gene encodes CDR1 MNHEY and CDR2 SVGAGI. The CDR3 loop is CASSYGQSQETQYS. The CDR3 DNA reads TGTGCCAGCAGTTACGGGCAGTCGCAAGAGACCCAGTACTCC.

This clonotype was seen more than once but under ten times. The chain is built from TRBV4-3 and TRBJ2-5; 12 bases fit TRBD2. With V trimmed by 4 bases and J by 4 bases, 7 bases remained unmatched. The CDR3 has 16 amino acids. Germline V gene sequence: CDR1 LGHNA, CDR2 YSLEER. Here the CDR3 DNA reads TGCGCCAGCAGCCCGGCCCTAGCGGGGGGGCGAGAGACCCAGTACTTC. Translation gives CASSPALAGGRETQYF.

A few counts support this clonotype. The chain employs TRBV28 and TRBJ1-2; D is unresolved. This CDR3 has 13 residues. The germline V gene has CDR1 MDHEN and CDR2 SYDVKM. V lost 2 bases to trimming and J lost 4 bases, with 8 bases between them. The CDR3 region has the DNA TGTGCCAGCAGTTTAGCTGAGACCTATGGCTACACCTTC. Translation gives CASSLAETYGYTF.

The table lists this clonotype with a few counts. The chain links TRBV4-1 to TRBJ2-3; the match to TRBD2 covers 10 bases. The CDR3 is 17 residues long. The V gene end was trimmed by 1 base and the J gene end by 3 bases; junction bases not matched to a gene: 7. CDR1 is MGHRA, CDR2 YSYEKL, per germline. DNA for the CDR3: TGCGCCAGCAGCCAAGGCCCAGCGGGAGGGAGTACAGATACGCAGTATTTT. Translation: CASSQGPAGGSTDTQYF.

This clonotype was observed many times. The rearrangement links TRBV4-2 to TRBJ2-1; 11 bases map to TRBD2. The V and J ends lost 4 bases and 1 base, in that order; junction bases with no gene match: 21. This CDR3 contains 22 residues. Germline V gene sequence: CDR1 LGHNA, CDR2 YNFKEQ. CDR3 nucleotides: TGTGCCAGCAGCCCAAAGTGGGGGCCTGGGGGGACTAGCGGTACTTCCTACAATGAGCAGTTCTTC. Translating it yields CASSPKWGPGGTSGTSYNEQFF.

This clonotype occurred a few times. This chain connects TRBV20-1 to TRBJ2-3; D uncertain. Trimming shortened V by 3 bases and J by 3 bases, and 13 bases separated the two germline ends. The CDR3 is 14 residues long. Germline V gives CDR1 DFQATT, CDR2 SNEGSKA (reference sequence). The CDR3 region is CSASILDLTDTQYF. The DNA for the CDR3 is TGCAGTGCTAGTATTCTAGACTTGACAGATACGCAGTATTTT.

This clonotype was seen more than once but under ten times. CDR3 sequence reads: CASSRPAGSAINEQYF. In nucleotides, the CDR3 is TGCGCCAGCAGCCGGCCGGCAGGGAGTGCTATCAACGAGCAGTACTTC. The chain has TRBV5-1 and TRBJ2-7, with D tentatively TRBD1 or TRBD2 (5 bases each). The CDR3 is made up of 16 amino acids. Looked up from germline, CDR1 is SGHRS and CDR2 is YFSETQ. The germline V and J ends were trimmed by 4 bases and 5 bases, with 22 bases remaining between them.

The V gene is TRBV15, the J gene TRBJ1-1; weak D call: TRBD1 (6 bases). The germline V gene has CDR1 LNHNV and CDR2 YYDKDF (reference sequence). This CDR3 has 15 residues. V was cut by 2 bases and J by 5 bases, with 15 bases left in between. In DNA, the CDR3 is TGTGCCACCAGCAGACCCCGGGGGCGAGATACTGAAGCTTTCTTT. Translation: CATSRPRGRDTEAFF. The whole variable domain, filled in from reference TRBV15 and TRBJ1-1, reads DAMVIQNPRYQVTQFGKPVTLSCSQTLNHNVMYWYQQKSSQAPKLLFHYYDKDFNNEADTPDNFQSRRPNTSFCFLDIRSPGLGDTAMYLCATSRPRGRDTEAFFGQGTRLTVV.

V is TRBV5-1 and J is TRBJ1-5; 12 bases agree with TRBD1. V dropped 3 bases and J dropped 6; count of bases not matched to a gene: 7. CDR1 is SGHRS and CDR2 is YFSETQ in the germline V gene. This CDR3 has 16 residues. The CDR3 DNA is TGCGCCAGCAGCTCGGGGACAGGGGGCGTGGGTCAGCCCCAGCATTTT. Translating it yields CASSSGTGGVGQPQHF.

CDR3 loop: CASSLGQGSSYNEQFF. CDR3 in DNA: TGTGCCAGCAGCTTAGGTCAGGGGAGCTCCTACAATGAGCAGTTCTTC. V usage is TRBV7-3 and J usage is TRBJ2-1, with D perhaps TRBD1 (6 bases). Germline V CDR1 and CDR2: SGHTA, FQGTGA. The CDR3 covers 16 residues. V lost 2 bases and J lost 0, with 11 bases in between.

In its sample, this clonotype was seen many times. CDR3 nucleotides: TGCGCCAGCAGCTCTGGAGGGGTTCCTCACTCCTACGAGCAGTACTTC. It is translated as CASSSGGVPHSYEQYF. The gene calls are TRBV5-1 and TRBJ2-7; maybe TRBD2 (6 bases). The germline CDR1 and CDR2 sequences are SGHRS and YFSETQ. The length of the CDR3 is 16 residues. Trimming shortened V by 3 bases and J by 0 bases, and 16 bases separated the two germline ends. Looking up the rest from reference TRBV5-1 and TRBJ2-7 gives the full variable domain: KAGVTQTPRYLIKTRGQQVTLSCSPISGHRSVSWYQQTPGQGLQFLFEYFSETQRNKGNFPGRFSGRQFSNSRSEMNVSTLELGDSALYLCASSSGGVPHSYEQYFGPGTRLTVT.

In the case of this clonotype: This may stem from a read error, because a much larger clone lies one nucleotide away. The chain carries TRBV20-1 and TRBJ2-5; a weak D match, TRBD1 (5 bases). V was pared by 3 bases and J by 1 base, with 9 bases between. This CDR3 has 13 amino acids. Germline loops: CDR1 DFQATT, CDR2 SNEGSKA (reference sequence). The CDR3 nucleotides read TGCAGTGCTAGGTCCAGGGTCCAAGAGACCCAGTACTTC. Protein sequence: CSARSRVQETQYF.

This rearrangement joins TRBV15 to TRBJ1-5; a weak D match, TRBD1 (6 bases). The CDR3 loop spans 15 amino acids. The germline V and J ends were trimmed by 0 bases and 5 bases, with 11 bases remaining between them. Germline lookup yields CDR1 LNHNV and CDR2 YYDKDF (reference sequence). The DNA of the CDR3 is TGTGCCACCAGCAGAGAGGACAGCCGATATCAGCCCCAGCATTTT. Translation: CATSREDSRYQPQHF. Supplemented by reference TRBV15 and TRBJ1-5, the full variable domain reads DAMVIQNPRYQVTQFGKPVTLSCSQTLNHNVMYWYQQKSSQAPKLLFHYYDKDFNNEADTPDNFQSRRPNTSFCFLDIRSPGLGDTAMYLCATSREDSRYQPQHFGDGTRLSIL.

This clonotype appeared many times. The CDR3 protein is CASSQDPSGRAYNEQFF. The CDR3, as DNA: TGTGCCAGCAGCCAAGACCCTAGCGGGAGGGCCTACAATGAGCAGTTCTTC. This chain joins TRBV3-1 and TRBJ2-1; 12 nucleotides align to TRBD2. The CDR3 is 17 amino acids. CDR1 LGHDT and CDR2 YNNKEL come from the germline V gene (reference sequence). The trim removed 0 bases at V and 2 bases at J, leaving 2 bases unmatched.

The chain employs TRBV4-3 and TRBJ2-7; possibly TRBD1 for D (5 bases). Germline loops: CDR1 LGHNA, CDR2 YSLEER. This CDR3 is 16 amino acids long. V lost 4 bases, J lost 2 bases, and 18 bases lay in between. The CDR3 DNA reads as TGCGCCAGCAGCCCCAACCCCGCTACAGGTCCCTACGAGCAGTACTTC. Amino acid sequence: CASSPNPATGPYEQYF.